This TCR beta chain appears in the sequencing data of a study of blood T cell repertoires in COVID-19. Study in general: The cDNA or gDNA used as material had been derived from T cells, B-cell-depleted T cells, or PBMCs.

The CDR3 has 14 residues. The germline gives CDR1 SGHRS, CDR2 YFSETQ. V lost 4 bases and J 1 base, leaving 9 bases between the germline ends. Original data processing: Amplification of reference gene primers was used by the study to estimate nucleated cell counts. The repertoire was sequenced with immunoSEQ multiplex PCR; TCRdb's copy has only in-frame clones and lacks some. The V and J calls and clone size come from that table; D and trimming were worked out from the DNA. The table has around 130,000 clones, around 90% seen once; the top ten hold over 9.5%. The J gene is TRBJ2-1, the V gene TRBV5-1; no clear D. The TCR originated in a man aged 55 to 70 with active or convalescent COVID-19. The sequencing input was peripheral blood. The DNA for the CDR3 is TGCGCCAGCAGCCGAGGTGGATCCTACAATGAGCAGTTCTTC. This gives the protein CASSRGGSYNEQFF.